The following is a T cell receptor beta chain sequence with its context. The CDR3 length is 16 residues. The germline V gene has CDR1 DFQATT and CDR2 SNEGSKA (reference sequence). Trimming removed 3 bases from V and 5 bases from J; junction bases left unmatched: 11. Here immunoSEQ multiplex PCR was the method, and the copy in TCRdb shows in-frame clones only, minus some. The sample yields about 260,000 clones, roughly 86% seen once. The data were taken from a study of blood T cell repertoires in COVID-19. Study information: The cDNA or gDNA used as material had been derived from T cells, B-cell-depleted T cells, or PBMCs.

The sequenced sample was peripheral blood. The TCR sequence derives from a man aged 35-49 years who had recovered from COVID-19. This chain uses TRBV20-1 with TRBJ1-5; 9 bases are a match to TRBD1. The CDR3 coding sequence is TGCAGTGCTAGTTTTACCGGGACAGGGTACCATCAGCCCCAGCATTTT. Translated, it gives CSASFTGTGYHQPQHF.